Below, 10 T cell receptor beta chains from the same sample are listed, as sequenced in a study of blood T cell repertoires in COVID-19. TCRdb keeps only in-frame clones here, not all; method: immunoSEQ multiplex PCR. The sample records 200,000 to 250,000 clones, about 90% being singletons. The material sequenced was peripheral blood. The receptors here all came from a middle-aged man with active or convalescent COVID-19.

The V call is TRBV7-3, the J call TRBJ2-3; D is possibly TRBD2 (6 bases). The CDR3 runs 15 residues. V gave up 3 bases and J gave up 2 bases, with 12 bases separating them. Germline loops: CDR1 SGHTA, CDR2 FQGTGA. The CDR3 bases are TGTGCCAGCAGCTTTGTGGGGGGATTCACAGATACGCAGTATTTT. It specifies CASSFVGGFTDTQYF.

The CDR3 reads CSVGTGTDTQYF. The CDR3 DNA follows: TGCAGCGTTGGGACAGGCACAGATACGCAGTATTTT. This chain links TRBV29-1 with TRBJ2-3, with TRBD1 as a possible D gene (6 bases). The length of the CDR3 is 12 residues. The germline CDR1 and CDR2 sequences are SQVTM and ANQGSEA. Trimming removed 4 bases at V and 1 base at J, with 6 bases between.

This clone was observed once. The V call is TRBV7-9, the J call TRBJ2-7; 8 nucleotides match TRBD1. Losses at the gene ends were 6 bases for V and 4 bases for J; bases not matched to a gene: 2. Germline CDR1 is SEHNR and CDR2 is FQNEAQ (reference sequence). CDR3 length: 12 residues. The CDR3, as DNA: TGTGCCAGCAGTTACAGGGGGTACGAGCAGTACTTC. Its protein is CASSYRGYEQYF.

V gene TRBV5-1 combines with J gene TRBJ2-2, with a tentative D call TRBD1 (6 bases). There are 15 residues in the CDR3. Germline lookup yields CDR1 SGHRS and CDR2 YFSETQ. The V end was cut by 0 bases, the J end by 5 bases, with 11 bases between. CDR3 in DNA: TGCGCCAGCAGCTTGGCGGACAGACTAACCGGGGAGCTGTTTTTT. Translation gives CASSLADRLTGELFF.

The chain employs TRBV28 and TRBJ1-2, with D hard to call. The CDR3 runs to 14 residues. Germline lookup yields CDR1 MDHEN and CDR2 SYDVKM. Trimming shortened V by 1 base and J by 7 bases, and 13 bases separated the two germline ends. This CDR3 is CASSLLGVLGGYTF. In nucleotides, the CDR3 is TGTGCCAGCAGTTTATTAGGAGTTTTAGGTGGCTACACCTTC.

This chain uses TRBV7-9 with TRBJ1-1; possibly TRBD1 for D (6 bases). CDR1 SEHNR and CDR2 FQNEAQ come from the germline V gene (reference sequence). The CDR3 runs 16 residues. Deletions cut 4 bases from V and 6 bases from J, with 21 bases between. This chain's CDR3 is CASSSSRTASFAEAFF. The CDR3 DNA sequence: TGTGCCAGCAGCTCAAGCCGGACAGCCAGCTTCGCTGAAGCTTTCTTT.

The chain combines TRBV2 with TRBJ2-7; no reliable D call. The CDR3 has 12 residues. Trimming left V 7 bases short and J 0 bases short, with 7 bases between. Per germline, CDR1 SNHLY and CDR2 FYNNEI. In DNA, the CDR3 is TGTGCCAGCACGCAGTACTCCTACGAGCAGTACTTC. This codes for CASTQYSYEQYF.

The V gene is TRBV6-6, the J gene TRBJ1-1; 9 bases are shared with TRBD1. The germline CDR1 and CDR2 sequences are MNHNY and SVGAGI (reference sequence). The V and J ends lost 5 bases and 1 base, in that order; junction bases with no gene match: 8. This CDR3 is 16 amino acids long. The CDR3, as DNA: TGTGCCAGCAGTCCACAGGGGGCCCAGGGGAACACTGAAGCTTTCTTT. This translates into CASSPQGAQGNTEAFF.

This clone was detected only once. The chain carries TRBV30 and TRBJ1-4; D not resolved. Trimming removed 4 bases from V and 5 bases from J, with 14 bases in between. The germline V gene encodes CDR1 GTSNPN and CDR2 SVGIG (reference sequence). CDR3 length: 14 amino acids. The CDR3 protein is CAWTALGWNEKLFF. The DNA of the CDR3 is TGTGCCTGGACCGCACTAGGGTGGAATGAAAAACTGTTTTTT.

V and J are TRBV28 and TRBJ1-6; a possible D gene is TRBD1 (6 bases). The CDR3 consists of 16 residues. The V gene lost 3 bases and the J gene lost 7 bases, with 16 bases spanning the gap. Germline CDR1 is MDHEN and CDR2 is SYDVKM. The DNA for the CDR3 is TGTGCCAGCAGTTTCTCCGAACAGGGTGGAAATTCACCCCTCCACTTT. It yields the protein CASSFSEQGGNSPLHF. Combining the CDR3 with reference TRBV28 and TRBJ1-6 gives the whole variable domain DVKVTQSSRYLVKRTGEKVFLECVQDMDHENMFWYRQDPGLGLRLIYFSYDVKMKEKGDIPEGYSVSREKKERFSLILESASTNQTSMYLCASSFSEQGGNSPLHFGNGTRLTVT.